The 26 T cell receptor beta chains given below trace back to one sample, sequenced in a study of beta chain features in type 1 diabetes. Reverse transcription of all isolated RNA meant that expressed TCRB transcripts were sequenced. The protocol was immunoSEQ multiplex PCR, while the TCRdb copy is restricted to in-frame clones and leaves out a portion. Altogether 200,000 to 250,000 clones are present, roughly 70% being singletons, with the ten largest covering about 0.05%. The sequencing input was naive CD4+ T cells from blood. The receptors derive from a man aged 25 to 40 in good health.

The chain joins TRBV30 to TRBJ2-7; D ambiguous. V lost 7 bases and J lost 2, with 24 bases in between. The CDR3 spans 16 residues. Germline CDR1 and CDR2: GTSNPN and SVGIG (reference sequence). The CDR3 protein is CASDLSRAGATYEQYF. In DNA, the CDR3 is TGTGCCTCCGACCTGAGTAGGGCAGGTGCTACCTACGAGCAGTACTTC.

This sequence joins TRBV7-9 and TRBJ2-1; 7 nucleotides line up with TRBD2. From germline, CDR1 is SEHNR and CDR2 FQNEAQ (reference sequence). V lost 5 bases and J lost 8; bases outside the gene matches: 9. This CDR3 is built from 14 residues. The CDR3 spells CASSQSTGRDEQFF. The CDR3 nucleotides read TGTGCCAGCAGCCAATCGACGGGGAGGGATGAGCAGTTCTTC.

The CDR3: CASSGTGTGTYEQYF. CDR3 coding DNA: TGTGCCAGCAGTGGGACCGGGACAGGGACCTACGAGCAGTACTTC. This chain links TRBV25-1 with TRBJ2-7; TRBD1 aligns across 9 bases. Germline assignment: CDR1 MGHDK and CDR2 SYGVNS. The CDR3 extends over 15 amino acids. V trimming: 4 bases; J trimming: 2 bases; junction bases outside the gene matches: 6.

There are a few counts of this clone. The rearrangement joins TRBV19 to TRBJ2-7, with 8 nucleotides matching TRBD1. Germline V CDR1 and CDR2: LNHDA, SQIVND (reference sequence). CDR3 length: 15 amino acids. With 6 bases clipped from V and 2 bases from J, the junction kept 9 bases outside the gene matches. The DNA of the CDR3 is TGTGCCAGTAGAGCGACAGGGGCACTCCCCTACGAGCAGTACTTC. This encodes CASRATGALPYEQYF.

The chain couples TRBV29-1 to TRBJ2-3; either TRBD1 or TRBD2 may fit D (5 bases each). The CDR3 totals 15 residues. The V end was cut by 5 bases, the J end by 4 bases, with 19 bases between. Germline CDR1 reads SQVTM; CDR2 reads ANQGSEA. The CDR3 protein is CSVQRDPQGPDTQYF. CDR3 bases: TGCAGCGTTCAAAGGGACCCCCAGGGCCCAGATACGCAGTATTTT.

This clone was picked up a small number of times. The chain's CDR3 is CSVEDGTLAKTQYF. The CDR3 DNA follows: TGCAGCGTTGAAGACGGGACTCTGGCAAAGACGCAGTATTTT. The gene calls are TRBV29-1 and TRBJ2-3; D is possibly TRBD2 (6 bases). V was cut by 0 bases and J by 9 bases, with 16 bases left in between. The germline gives CDR1 SQVTM, CDR2 ANQGSEA. The CDR3 sequence is 14 residues long.

The chain joins TRBV14 to TRBJ2-3; TRBD2 might be the D (6 bases). Trimming took 3 bases from V and 4 from J, leaving 14 bases between them. Germline CDR1 SGHDN, CDR2 FVKESK. The CDR3 contains 15 residues. The CDR3 sequence is CASSQYGTVPDTQYF. The CDR3 DNA reads TGTGCCAGCAGCCAGTACGGGACTGTTCCAGATACGCAGTATTTT.

V gene TRBV5-1 combines with J gene TRBJ2-7; 10 bases map to TRBD2. J lost 5 bases, V lost 4 bases, and 6 bases had no gene match. CDR1 and CDR2 from the germline V gene are SGHRS and YFSETQ. The CDR3 extends over 14 amino acids. The DNA for the CDR3 is TGCGCCAGCAGCCTTCTAGCGGGGGACGACGAGCAGTACTTC. It yields the protein CASSLLAGDDEQYF. The full variable domain, with the rest looked up from reference TRBV5-1 and TRBJ2-7, is KAGVTQTPRYLIKTRGQQVTLSCSPISGHRSVSWYQQTPGQGLQFLFEYFSETQRNKGNFPGRFSGRQFSNSRSEMNVSTLELGDSALYLCASSLLAGDDEQYFGPGTRLTVT.

This chain connects TRBV30 to TRBJ2-3; TRBD2 might be the D (5 bases). The CDR3 consists of 15 residues. V lost 4 bases, J lost 4 bases, and 18 bases lay in between. Per the germline V gene, CDR1 is GTSNPN and CDR2 is SVGIG (reference sequence). In DNA form, the CDR3 reads TGTGCCTGGACCTTCAATGTGGGAGTCGCAGATACGCAGTATTTT. Translating it yields CAWTFNVGVADTQYF.

The chain combines TRBV29-1 with TRBJ1-2; 10 bases align to TRBD1. V dropped 3 bases and J dropped 2; count of bases not matched to a gene: 3. The CDR3 extends over 14 amino acids. Looked up from germline, CDR1 is SQVTM and CDR2 is ANQGSEA. CDR3 loop: CSVEGTGENYGYTF. In DNA form, the CDR3 reads TGCAGCGTTGAGGGGACAGGGGAGAACTATGGCTACACCTTC.

The gene calls are TRBV30 and TRBJ1-2, with D uncertain. In germline, CDR1 is GTSNPN, CDR2 SVGIG (reference sequence). The CDR3 has 11 residues. Deletions cut 4 bases from V and 3 bases from J, with 6 bases between. CDR3 coding DNA: TGTGCCTGGAAAAGGGACTATGGCTACACCTTC. Translated: CAWKRDYGYTF.

This clone was counted a single time. V usage is TRBV30 and J usage is TRBJ2-2, with a weak D call TRBD1 (5 bases). The CDR3 consists of 14 residues. Trimming removed 3 bases from V and 2 bases from J, with 10 bases in between. In germline, CDR1 is GTSNPN, CDR2 SVGIG (reference sequence). The CDR3 protein is CAWSQGANTGELFF. CDR3 nucleotide sequence: TGTGCCTGGAGCCAAGGGGCCAACACCGGGGAGCTGTTTTTT.

The chain uses TRBV2 and TRBJ2-6; the D is unclear. V was clipped by 6 bases and J by 13 bases, with 10 bases between them. This CDR3 comprises 11 residues. Germline CDR1 reads SNHLY; CDR2 reads FYNNEI. The CDR3 sequence: CASSAGKVLTF. CDR3 bases: TGTGCCAGCAGCGCCGGTAAGGTCCTGACTTTC.

The chain employs TRBV29-1 and TRBJ2-7; D uncertain. The CDR3 covers 12 residues. The germline CDR1 and CDR2 sequences are SQVTM and ANQGSEA. The V end was cut by 4 bases, the J end by 4 bases, with 11 bases between. In DNA, the CDR3 is TGCAGCGTTGGCTATCAATCTTACGAGCAGTACTTC. Its translation is CSVGYQSYEQYF.

V and J are TRBV7-9 and TRBJ1-6; the D is unclear. The V end lost 3 bases, the J end lost 7 bases, and 7 bases lay between the germline ends. CDR1 is SEHNR, CDR2 FQNEAQ, per germline (reference sequence). The CDR3 loop spans 13 amino acids. The CDR3, as DNA: TGTGCCAGCAGCTTGGCCCCGAATTCACCCCTCCACTTT. Translation: CASSLAPNSPLHF.

The CDR3 sequence: CASSPDGSSYNEQFF. The CDR3 DNA is TGTGCCAGCTCACCCGACGGAAGCTCCTACAATGAGCAGTTCTTC. V usage is TRBV18 and J usage is TRBJ2-1; D is unresolved. The germline gives CDR1 KGHSH, CDR2 LQKENI. The V gene lost 3 bases and the J gene lost 0 bases, with 9 bases spanning the gap. The CDR3 extends over 15 amino acids.

V usage is TRBV10-3 and J usage is TRBJ2-3; D is perhaps TRBD1 or TRBD2 (5 bases each). The CDR3 contains 15 residues. V was clipped by 6 bases and J by 1 base, with 14 bases between them. Germline V gene data show CDR1 as ENHRY and CDR2 as SYGVKD. The CDR3 protein is CAIRGPRRGTDTQYF. DNA for the CDR3: TGTGCCATCAGGGGACCCCGGCGGGGCACAGATACGCAGTATTTT.

J is TRBJ1-2 and V is TRBV29-1, with 9 bases identical to TRBD1. This CDR3 has 13 residues. Germline assignment: CDR1 SQVTM and CDR2 ANQGSEA. After removal of 7 bases from V and 7 bases from J, the junction contained 10 bases not matched to a gene. For the CDR3, the DNA is TGCAGCGCTTGGACAGGGGAGACCGGTGGCTACACCTTC. This gives the protein CSAWTGETGGYTF.

The J gene is TRBJ2-1, the V gene TRBV19, with D perhaps matching TRBD1 (6 bases). Germline-derived CDR1 and CDR2 are LNHDA and SQIVND (reference sequence). The CDR3 is made up of 16 amino acids. V shed 4 bases and J shed 0 bases, with 13 bases lying between them. CDR3 residues: CASSTQGLSSYNEQFF. For the CDR3, the DNA is TGTGCCAGTAGTACACAGGGTTTAAGCTCCTACAATGAGCAGTTCTTC.

The chain uses TRBV30 and TRBJ2-3; D may match TRBD1 or TRBD2 (5 bases each). CDR1 and CDR2 (germline): GTSNPN, SVGIG (reference sequence). This CDR3 is built from 15 residues. Trimming took 2 bases from V and 1 from J, leaving 13 bases between them. The CDR3 here is CAWSRVGDGTDTQYF. For the CDR3, the DNA is TGTGCCTGGAGTAGAGTCGGGGACGGCACAGATACGCAGTATTTT.

The rearrangement links TRBV7-6 to TRBJ2-1, with 8 nucleotides matching TRBD1. Germline V lookup: CDR1 SGHVS, CDR2 FNYEAQ. V was pared by 5 bases and J by 8 bases, with 11 bases of the junction left unmatched. The length of the CDR3 is 15 residues. CDR3: CASSPRYRGNYEQFF. The CDR3 bases are TGTGCCAGCAGCCCTCGTTACAGGGGGAACTATGAGCAGTTCTTC.

The V call is TRBV4-3, the J call TRBJ2-7; D is perhaps TRBD2 (6 bases). The V gene lost 5 bases and the J gene lost 3 bases, with 11 bases spanning the gap. The CDR3 consists of 13 residues. Germline CDR1 is LGHNA and CDR2 is YSLEER. Here the CDR3 reads CASSASSGYEQYF. The CDR3 nucleotides are TGCGCCAGCAGCGCAAGTAGCGGCTACGAGCAGTACTTC.

The rearrangement joins TRBV2 to TRBJ2-1; D remains ambiguous. Germline V gene lookup returns CDR1 SNHLY and CDR2 FYNNEI. The germline V and J ends were trimmed by 5 bases and 0 bases, with 11 bases remaining between them. The CDR3 length is 15 residues. The CDR3 protein is CASSREISSYNEQFF. DNA of the CDR3: TGTGCCAGCAGTCGTGAAATTAGCTCCTACAATGAGCAGTTCTTC.

The chain recombines TRBV5-1 with TRBJ2-3, with D unclear. Trimming shortened V by 6 bases and J by 4 bases, and 9 bases separated the two germline ends. There are 12 residues in the CDR3. Germline V gene sequence: CDR1 SGHRS, CDR2 YFSETQ. CDR3 amino acids: CASTDSADTQYF. CDR3 DNA sequence: TGCGCCAGCACCGATTCCGCAGATACGCAGTATTTT.

The chain recombines TRBV19 with TRBJ2-3; D is unclear. Trimming pared 5 bases from V and 2 bases from J, leaving 14 bases between. This CDR3 spans 15 amino acids. The germline V gene has CDR1 LNHDA and CDR2 SQIVND (reference sequence). CDR3 loop: CASSRSWETTDTQYF. CDR3 DNA sequence: TGTGCCAGTAGTCGATCCTGGGAAACCACAGATACGCAGTATTTT.

J is TRBJ2-2 and V is TRBV7-2; 7 bases align to TRBD1. Trimming cost V 1 base and J 4 bases; bases outside gene matches: 3. The germline gives CDR1 SGHTA, CDR2 FQGNSA. This CDR3 spans 15 amino acids. CDR3 loop: CASSLGGTVTGELFF. CDR3 sequence (DNA): TGTGCCAGCAGCTTAGGGGGGACAGTCACCGGGGAGCTGTTTTTT.